The clone carrying this TCR beta chain has ten or more counts. The antigen remains undetermined. Trimming took 3 bases from V and 11 from J, leaving 7 bases between them. This CDR3 is built from 11 residues. Germline lookup yields CDR1 LGHDT and CDR2 YNNKEL (reference sequence). Unsorted libraries were generated from 2 million PBMCs. These cells had been stored in RNAlater at -80 C. The sample is drawn from a study of neurological immune-mediated disorders. 5'RACE with 10-nucleotide random UMIs produced the cDNA. TCRdb passed the 5' RACE reads through MiXCR, listing each CDR3 protein once. Of approximately 50,000 distinct CDR3 sequences listed, roughly 3.8% were seen once; the top ten hold 6.5%. Study-wide results and limits: The most TCR clonal expansion was seen in HTLV-1-associated myelopathy, and the least was seen in multiple sclerosis, which fell below healthy controls. Among expanded clones, no CDR3 amino acid sequences were shared across subjects, a pattern suggesting private repertoires in all groups.

The receptor was derived from a man aged 55-75 years with multiple sclerosis. The specimen sequenced was PBMCs. The chain combines TRBV3-1 with TRBJ1-4; maybe TRBD1 (5 bases). CDR3 loop: CASSQGGKLFF. The CDR3 DNA follows: TGTGCCAGCAGCCAGGGGGGGAAACTGTTTTTT.